This T cell receptor (beta chain) comes out of a study of PD-L1 blockade in urothelial cancer. Repertoires were generated with immunoSEQ multiplex PCR, while TCRdb's copy carries only in-frame clones and drops some. The data hold roughly 84,000 clones, with about 80% observed a single time. The receptor was derived from a man in his 70s with urothelial cancer. The source was PBMCs, collected around atezolizumab (anti-PD-L1) treatment.

CDR3 sequence (DNA): TGTGCCAGCAGCCCCCTGGGGGCTAGCGGCACCGGGGAGCTGTTTTTT. This encodes CASSPLGASGTGELFF. The chain couples TRBV25-1 to TRBJ2-2; possibly TRBD2 for D (7 bases). Germline V gives CDR1 MGHDK, CDR2 SYGVNS. The CDR3 extends over 16 amino acids. Trimming stripped 6 bases from V and 4 bases from J, with 18 bases between.